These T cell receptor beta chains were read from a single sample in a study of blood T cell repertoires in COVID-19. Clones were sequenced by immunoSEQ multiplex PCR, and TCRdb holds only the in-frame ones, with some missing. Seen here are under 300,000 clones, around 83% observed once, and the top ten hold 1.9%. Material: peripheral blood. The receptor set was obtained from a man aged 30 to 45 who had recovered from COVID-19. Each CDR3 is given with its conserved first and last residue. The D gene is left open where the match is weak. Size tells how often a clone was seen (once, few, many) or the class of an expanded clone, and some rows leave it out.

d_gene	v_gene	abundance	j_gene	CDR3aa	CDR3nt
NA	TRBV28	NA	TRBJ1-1	CASSLWDSRTREAFF	TGTGCCAGCAGTTTATGGGACAGCCGAACCCGTGAAGCTTTCTTT
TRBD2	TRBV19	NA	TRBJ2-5	CASSGGAGETQYF	TGTGCCAGTAGCGGGGGGGCCGGTGAGACCCAGTACTTC
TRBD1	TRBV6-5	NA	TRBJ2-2	CASSSTGGSGELFF	TGTGCCAGCAGTTCAACAGGGGGGTCGGGGGAGCTGTTTTTT
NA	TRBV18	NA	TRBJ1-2	CASSPRGGYGYTF	TGTGCCAGCTCACCACGGGGGGGCTATGGCTACACCTTC
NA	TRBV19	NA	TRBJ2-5	CASSRQQETQYF	TGTGCCAGTAGTCGACAGCAAGAGACCCAGTACTTC
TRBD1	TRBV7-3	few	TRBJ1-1	CASSTGGWDTEAFF	TGTGCCAGCAGCACAGGGGGCTGGGACACTGAAGCTTTCTTT
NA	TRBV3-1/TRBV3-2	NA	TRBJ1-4	CASSPGGLEEKLFF	TGTGCCAGCAGCCCGGGGGGGCTCGAGGAAAAACTGTTTTTT
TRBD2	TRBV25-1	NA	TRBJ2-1	CASTGGAYNEQFF	TGTGCCAGCACTGGGGGGGCCTACAATGAGCAGTTCTTC
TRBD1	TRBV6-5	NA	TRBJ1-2	CASSYARGLGYTF	TGTGCCAGCAGTTACGCTAGGGGGCTTGGCTACACCTTC
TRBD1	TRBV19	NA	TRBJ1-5	CASSRPLDRANQPQHF	TGTGCCAGTAGTCGCCCCTTGGACAGGGCAAATCAGCCCCAGCATTTT
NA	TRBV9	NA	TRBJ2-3	CASSVGALARTDTQYF	TGTGCCAGCAGCGTAGGAGCGCTAGCCCGCACAGATACGCAGTATTTT
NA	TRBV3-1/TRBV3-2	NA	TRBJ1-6	CASGSSYNSPLHF	TGTGCCAGCGGGAGCTCCTATAATTCACCCCTCCACTTT
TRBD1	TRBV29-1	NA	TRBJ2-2	CGVPMTGYTGELFF	TGCGGCGTTCCTATGACAGGGTACACCGGGGAGCTGTTTTTT
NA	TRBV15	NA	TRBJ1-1	CATSREGGDTEAFF	TGTGCCACCAGCAGAGAAGGGGGGGACACTGAAGCTTTCTTT
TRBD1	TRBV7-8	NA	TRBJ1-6	CASSSQGVNSPLHF	TGTGCCAGCAGCTCACAGGGGGTGAATTCACCCCTCCACTTT
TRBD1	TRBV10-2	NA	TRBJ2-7	CASLTRGQGAYEQYF	TGCGCCAGCCTCACTAGGGGCCAGGGGGCCTACGAGCAGTACTTC
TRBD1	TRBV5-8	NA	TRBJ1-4	CASSLVTGGVEKLFF	TGTGCCAGCAGCCTCGTGACAGGGGGCGTCGAAAAACTGTTTTTT
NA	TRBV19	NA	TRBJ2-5	CASSIRGRETQYF	TGTGCCAGTAGTATTAGGGGTAGAGAGACCCAGTACTTC
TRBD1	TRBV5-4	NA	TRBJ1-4	CASSIGTGNEKLFF	TGTGCCAGCAGCATCGGGACAGGGAATGAAAAACTGTTTTTT
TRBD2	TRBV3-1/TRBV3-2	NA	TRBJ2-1	CASSPLWGGGGGEQFF	TGTGCCAGCAGCCCCCTGTGGGGCGGGGGGGGCGGTGAGCAGTTCTTC
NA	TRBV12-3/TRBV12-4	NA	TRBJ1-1	CASRHPNTEAFF	TGTGCCAGCAGACACCCGAACACTGAAGCTTTCTTT
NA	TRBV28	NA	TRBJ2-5	CASSSTPRGTQYF	TGTGCCAGCAGTTCCACCCCTCGCGGGACCCAGTACTTC
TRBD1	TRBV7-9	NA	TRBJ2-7	CASSLWTGADRAYEQYF	TGTGCCAGCAGCTTATGGACAGGGGCTGATCGGGCCTACGAGCAGTACTTC
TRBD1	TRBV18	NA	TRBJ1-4	CASSPGQGVTLFF	TGTGCCAGCTCACCCGGACAGGGGGTAACTCTGTTTTTT
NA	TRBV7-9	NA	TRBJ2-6	CASSKSVQYSGANVLTF	TGTGCCAGCAGCAAAAGTGTCCAGTACTCTGGGGCCAACGTCCTGACTTTC
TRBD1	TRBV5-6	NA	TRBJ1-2	CASSWDRDGYTF	TGTGCCAGCAGCTGGGACAGGGATGGCTACACCTTC
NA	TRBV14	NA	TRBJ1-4	CASSQDLGFAEKLFF	TGTGCCAGCAGCCAAGATCTCGGTTTCGCGGAAAAACTGTTTTTT
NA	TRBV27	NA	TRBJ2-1	CASNPTRNNEQFF	TGTGCCAGCAATCCGACTCGAAACAATGAGCAGTTCTTC
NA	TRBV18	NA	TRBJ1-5	CASSPLGAQTYQPQHF	TGTGCCAGCTCACCACTTGGAGCCCAGACCTATCAGCCCCAGCATTTT
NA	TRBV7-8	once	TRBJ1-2	CASSPGDGYTF	TGTGCCAGCAGCCCGGGGGATGGCTACACCTTC
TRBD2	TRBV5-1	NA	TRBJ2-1	CASSFSTSGVNEQFF	TGCGCCAGCAGCTTTTCAACTAGCGGGGTCAATGAGCAGTTCTTC
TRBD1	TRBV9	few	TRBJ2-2	CASSYGTGRESGELFF	TGTGCCAGCAGCTACGGGACAGGGCGAGAGTCCGGGGAGCTGTTTTTT
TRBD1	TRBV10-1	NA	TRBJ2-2	CASSRDRGSAGELFF	TGCGCCAGCTCCCGGGACAGGGGATCGGCCGGGGAGCTGTTTTTT
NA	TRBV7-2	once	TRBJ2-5	CASSLLGAQETQYF	TGTGCCAGCAGCTTATTGGGAGCCCAAGAGACCCAGTACTTC
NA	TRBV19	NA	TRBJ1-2	CASSSQGITGGYTF	TGTGCCAGTAGTAGCCAGGGGATAACCGGTGGCTACACCTTC
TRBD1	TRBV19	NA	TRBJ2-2	CASSIGPRGLTNTGELFF	TGTGCCAGTAGTATTGGGCCCAGGGGGCTTACGAACACCGGGGAGCTGTTTTTT
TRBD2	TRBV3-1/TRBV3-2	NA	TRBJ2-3	CASSQVAGVADTQYF	TGTGCCAGCAGCCAAGTAGCGGGGGTAGCAGATACGCAGTATTTT
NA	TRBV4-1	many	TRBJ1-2	CASRKNHLGENYGYTF	TGCGCCAGCCGAAAAAACCACCTCGGAGAAAACTATGGCTACACCTTC
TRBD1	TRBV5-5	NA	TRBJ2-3	CASSRDSPTDTQYF	TGTGCCAGCAGCAGGGACAGTCCCACAGATACGCAGTATTTT
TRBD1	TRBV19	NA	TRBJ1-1	CASSPWGTAMNTEAFF	TGTGCCAGTAGCCCATGGGGGACAGCCATGAACACTGAAGCTTTCTTT
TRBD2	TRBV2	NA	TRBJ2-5	CASTSLFGLAGGKQTQYF	TGTGCCAGCACTTCCCTATTTGGACTAGCGGGGGGGAAGCAGACCCAGTACTTC
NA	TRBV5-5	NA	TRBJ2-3	CASSLEGGSDTQYF	TGTGCCAGCAGCCTCGAGGGGGGGTCAGATACGCAGTATTTT
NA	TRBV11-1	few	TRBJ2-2	CASSERWQGNTGELFF	TGTGCCAGCAGCGAGAGGTGGCAGGGGAACACCGGGGAGCTGTTTTTT
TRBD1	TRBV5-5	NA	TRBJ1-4	CASSRQGGEKLFF	TGTGCCAGCAGCAGACAGGGTGGTGAAAAACTGTTTTTT
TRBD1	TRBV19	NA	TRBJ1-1	CASSNRGRAPEAFF	TGTGCCAGTAGTAACAGGGGGCGGGCCCCTGAAGCTTTCTTT
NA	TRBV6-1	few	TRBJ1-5	CASSEGARGFQPQHF	TGTGCCAGCAGTGAAGGGGCCAGGGGATTCCAGCCCCAGCATTTT
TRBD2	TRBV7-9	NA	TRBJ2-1	CATSGAKPGNEQFF	TGTGCCACTAGCGGGGCAAAACCCGGGAATGAGCAGTTCTTC
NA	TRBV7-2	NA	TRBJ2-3	CASSEYTDTQYF	TGTGCCAGCAGCGAGTACACAGATACGCAGTATTTT
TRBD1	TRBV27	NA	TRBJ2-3	CASIGGQGTYF	TGTGCCAGCATTGGGGGACAGGGGACATATTTT
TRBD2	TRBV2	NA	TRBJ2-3	CASSASGGPSTDTQYF	TGTGCCAGCAGTGCTAGCGGGGGGCCCAGTACAGATACGCAGTATTTT
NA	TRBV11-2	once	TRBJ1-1	CASSLLRGTDTEAFF	TGTGCCAGCAGCTTACTTAGAGGAACGGACACTGAAGCTTTCTTT
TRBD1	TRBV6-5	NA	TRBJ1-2	CASSYTGDSSYGYTF	TGTGCCAGCAGTTACACCGGGGACAGCTCCTATGGCTACACCTTC
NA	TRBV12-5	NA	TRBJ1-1	CASGLDRIGNTEAFF	TGTGCTAGTGGCCTAGACAGGATCGGAAACACTGAAGCTTTCTTT
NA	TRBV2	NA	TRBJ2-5	CASKGSEGETQYF	TGTGCCAGCAAGGGATCCGAGGGAGAGACCCAGTACTTC
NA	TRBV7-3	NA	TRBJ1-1	CASSLSRNTEAFF	TGTGCCAGCAGCTTAAGTAGGAACACTGAAGCTTTCTTT
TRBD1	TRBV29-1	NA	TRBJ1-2	CSGRVGTDIYGYTF	TGCAGCGGGAGGGTAGGGACAGACATCTATGGCTACACCTTC
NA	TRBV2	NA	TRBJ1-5	CASREQTYSNQPQHF	TGTGCCAGCAGAGAACAGACTTATAGCAATCAGCCCCAGCATTTT
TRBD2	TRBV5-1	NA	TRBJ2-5	CASSPSGVETQYF	TGCGCCAGCAGCCCTAGCGGGGTAGAGACCCAGTACTTC
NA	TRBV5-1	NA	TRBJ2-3	CASSPGLQGTDTQYF	TGCGCCAGCAGCCCAGGATTACAGGGCACAGATACGCAGTATTTT
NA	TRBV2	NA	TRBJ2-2	CASSVGLSAGELFF	TGTGCCAGCAGTGTCGGGTTATCGGCCGGGGAGCTGTTTTTT